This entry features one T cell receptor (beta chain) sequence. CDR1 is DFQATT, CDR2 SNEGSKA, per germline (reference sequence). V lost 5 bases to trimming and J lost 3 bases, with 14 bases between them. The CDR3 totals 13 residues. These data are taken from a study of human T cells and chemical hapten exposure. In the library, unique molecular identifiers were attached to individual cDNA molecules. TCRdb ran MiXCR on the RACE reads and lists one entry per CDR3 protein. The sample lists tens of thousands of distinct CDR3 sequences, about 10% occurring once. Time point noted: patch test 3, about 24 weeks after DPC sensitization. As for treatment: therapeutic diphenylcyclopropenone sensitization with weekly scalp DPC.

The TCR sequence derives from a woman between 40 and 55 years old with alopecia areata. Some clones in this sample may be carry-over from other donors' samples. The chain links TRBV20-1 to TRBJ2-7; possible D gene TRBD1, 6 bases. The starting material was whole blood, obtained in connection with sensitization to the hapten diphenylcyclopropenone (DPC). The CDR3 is CSALPGVNYEQYF. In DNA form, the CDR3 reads TGCAGTGCTCTACCAGGGGTCAACTACGAGCAGTACTTC.